The 26 T cell receptor beta chains reported below all come from one sample, sequenced in a study of T cell responses to AZD1222 COVID-19 vaccine. This table comes from immunoSEQ multiplex PCR, and its TCRdb copy is limited to in-frame clones, with some not included. The repertoire holds 120,000 to 150,000 clones, with approximately 91% as singletons. The source material was peripheral blood, sampled 28 days after the second AZD1222 dose. These receptors were obtained from an adult who received the AZD1222 COVID-19 vaccine.

V usage is TRBV14 and J usage is TRBJ2-5, with D perhaps matching TRBD2 (6 bases). V was clipped by 5 bases and J by 4 bases, with 14 bases between them. The CDR3 sequence is 14 residues long. Germline CDR1 reads SGHDN; CDR2 reads FVKESK. The DNA of the CDR3 is TGTGCCAGCAGCTATGGTACTAGCCTAGAGACCCAGTACTTC. Protein sequence: CASSYGTSLETQYF.

J is TRBJ2-1 and V is TRBV5-1; 10 positions match TRBD2. CDR1 SGHRS and CDR2 YFSETQ come from the germline V gene. V trimming: 6 bases; J trimming: 8 bases; junction bases outside the gene matches: 5. The CDR3 extends over 13 amino acids. CDR3 region: CASTQRGGYEQFF. The DNA for the CDR3 is TGCGCCAGCACCCAGCGGGGGGGCTATGAGCAGTTCTTC.

This clone has more than one count but fewer than ten. The rearrangement joins TRBV7-9 to TRBJ2-1; TRBD1 agrees at 9 bases. The germline V gene has CDR1 SEHNR and CDR2 FQNEAQ (reference sequence). V lost 4 bases to trimming and J lost 3 bases; unmatched junction nucleotides: 10. This CDR3 is 17 amino acids long. In nucleotides, the CDR3 is TGTGCCAGCAGCTCGGAACTCCGGGACAGGGTCTACAATGAGCAGTTCTTC. This codes for CASSSELRDRVYNEQFF.

This chain uses TRBV30 with TRBJ1-5; a possible D gene is TRBD1 (5 bases). CDR1 and CDR2 (germline): GTSNPN, SVGIG (reference sequence). The V and J ends lost 3 bases and 2 bases respectively, with 14 bases between them. There are 15 residues in the CDR3. In DNA, the CDR3 is TGTGCCTGGAGAAGCTACCGGGGGGGCAATCAGCCCCAGCATTTT. Residues: CAWRSYRGGNQPQHF.

This clone was recorded only once. This chain joins TRBV29-1 and TRBJ1-2; 9 bases match TRBD1. V dropped 4 bases and J dropped 6; count of bases not matched to a gene: 12. Germline values: CDR1 SQVTM, CDR2 ANQGSEA. This CDR3 region has 15 residues. CDR3 protein: CSVATGGEGLDGYTF. CDR3 nucleotide sequence: TGCAGCGTTGCGACAGGGGGGGAGGGACTGGATGGCTACACCTTC.

The genes are TRBV27 and TRBJ1-4, with D perhaps TRBD1 (6 bases). The CDR3 extends over 14 amino acids. The V end was cut by 6 bases, the J end by 8 bases, with 16 bases between. Germline V gene lookup returns CDR1 MNHEY and CDR2 SMNVEV (reference sequence). The chain's CDR3 is CASSPDRKWEKLFF. The CDR3 DNA sequence: TGTGCCAGCAGCCCGGACAGAAAGTGGGAAAAACTGTTTTTT.

The CDR3 is CAWSTTRTGDGLNYGYTF. The CDR3 DNA reads TGTGCCTGGAGTACGACTCGGACAGGGGATGGCCTTAACTATGGCTACACCTTC. This sequence joins TRBV30 and TRBJ1-2; 9 bases align to TRBD1. The CDR3 has 18 amino acids. Trimming at V came to 2 bases and at J to 1 base, leaving 14 bases not matched to a gene. Germline-derived CDR1 and CDR2 are GTSNPN and SVGIG (reference sequence).

V is TRBV7-3 and J is TRBJ1-3; no clear D. CDR1 is SGHTA and CDR2 is FQGTGA in the germline V gene. V lost 3 bases and J 2 bases, leaving 8 bases between the germline ends. This CDR3 is built from 14 residues. The CDR3, as DNA: TGTGCCAGCAGCTTGGGAGGGACTGGAAACACCATATATTTT. This gives the protein CASSLGGTGNTIYF. Variable domain in full (rest from reference TRBV7-3 and TRBJ1-3): GAGVSQTPSNKVTEKGKYVELRCDPISGHTALYWYRQSLGQGPEFLIYFQGTGAADDSGLPNDRFFAVRPEGSVSTLKIQRTERGDSAVYLCASSLGGTGNTIYFGEGSWLTVV.

The chain uses TRBV7-9 and TRBJ2-7, with 8 bases lining up with TRBD1. The germline V gene encodes CDR1 SEHNR and CDR2 FQNEAQ (reference sequence). The ends lost 5 bases at V and 5 bases at J; junction bases unmatched: 8. The CDR3 loop spans 14 amino acids. The CDR3 loop is CASSIWTGSNEQYF. Here the CDR3 DNA reads TGTGCCAGCAGCATCTGGACAGGGTCCAACGAGCAGTACTTC.

The V and J genes are TRBV6-1 and TRBJ1-2, with D possibly being TRBD1 (6 bases). Germline CDR1 is MNHNS and CDR2 is SASEGT. This CDR3 is built from 13 residues. V lost 2 bases and J 7 bases, leaving 11 bases between the germline ends. DNA of the CDR3: TGTGCCAGCAGTGAATTCGACAGGAGTGGCTACACCTTC. It codes for CASSEFDRSGYTF.

This clone was found a few times. The chain joins TRBV18 to TRBJ1-3; D remains ambiguous. Germline CDR1 KGHSH, CDR2 LQKENI. The CDR3 totals 14 residues. Trimming shortened V by 2 bases and J by 2 bases, and 7 bases separated the two germline ends. CDR3 protein: CASSPAAAGNTIYF. The CDR3 nucleotides read TGTGCCAGCTCACCAGCGGCAGCTGGAAACACCATATATTTT.

V is TRBV23-1 and J is TRBJ1-2; D uncertain. TRBV23-1 is labeled an ORF, and its function is uncertain. The CDR3 contains 15 residues. The germline V and J ends were trimmed by 3 bases and 5 bases, with 16 bases remaining between them. The CDR3 protein is CASSHERTASYGYTF. CDR3 DNA: TGCGCCAGCAGTCACGAGAGAACAGCCTCTTATGGCTACACCTTC.

The V call is TRBV7-9, the J call TRBJ1-1; TRBD1 is a possible D gene (5 bases). Germline CDR1 reads SEHNR; CDR2 reads FQNEAQ (reference sequence). This CDR3 is 15 amino acids long. V shed 5 bases and J shed 6 bases, with 19 bases lying between them. CDR3 in amino acids: CASSPTVGKLAEAFF. The CDR3 region has the DNA TGTGCCAGCAGCCCGACAGTCGGTAAGCTCGCTGAAGCTTTCTTT.

The V gene is TRBV6-5, the J gene TRBJ1-6; tentatively, D is TRBD1 (5 bases). The germline gives CDR1 MNHEY, CDR2 SVGAGI. The CDR3 contains 13 residues. V dropped 8 bases and J dropped 3 bases, with 8 bases sitting between them. The CDR3 loop is CASRGDYNSPLHF. The CDR3 DNA is TGTGCCAGCCGGGGGGACTATAATTCACCCCTCCACTTT.

This chain's CDR3 is CASQGVAEQYF. The CDR3, as DNA: TGTGCCAGCCAGGGGGTAGCCGAGCAGTACTTC. J is TRBJ2-7 and V is TRBV7-2; 7 bases line up with TRBD1. The CDR3 has 11 amino acids. J was trimmed by 6 bases and V by 8 bases; bases with no gene match: 4. The V gene's germline CDR1 is SGHTA and CDR2 FQGNSA.

The genes are TRBV6-5 and TRBJ2-3, with a weak D call TRBD1 (6 bases). The V end lost 2 bases, the J end lost 4 bases, and 7 bases lay between the germline ends. CDR1 and CDR2 from the germline V gene are MNHEY and SVGAGI. CDR3 length equals 13 residues. CDR3 region: CASSYGQSDTQYF. CDR3 coding DNA: TGTGCCAGCAGTTACGGACAGTCAGATACGCAGTATTTT.

The genes are TRBV9 and TRBJ1-1, with unresolved D. Per the germline V gene, CDR1 is SGDLS and CDR2 is YYNGEE. V lost 3 bases, J lost 2 bases, and 11 bases lay in between. The CDR3 length is 14 residues. CDR3 loop: CASSGRRGNTEAFF. CDR3 in DNA: TGTGCCAGCAGCGGCCGACGGGGAAACACTGAAGCTTTCTTT.

The CDR3 DNA sequence: TGTGCCAGCAGCTTAGCCGGGGCGTCGAACACTGAAGCTTTCTTT. Translation gives CASSLAGASNTEAFF. This sequence joins TRBV7-9 and TRBJ1-1, with D possibly being TRBD1 (5 bases). This CDR3 comprises 15 residues. Germline CDR1 is SEHNR and CDR2 is FQNEAQ (reference sequence). V shed 0 bases and J shed 1 base, with 9 bases lying between them.

This clone was seen more than once but under ten times. The J gene is TRBJ2-7, the V gene TRBV15, with TRBD1 identical over 9 bases. Looked up from germline, CDR1 is LNHNV and CDR2 is YYDKDF (reference sequence). The junction had 4 bases not matched to a gene; V was cut back by 5 bases and J by 2 bases. The CDR3 is made up of 14 amino acids. The CDR3 DNA follows: TGTGCCACCAGCCCCGGGACAGGGCCCTACGAGCAGTACTTC. Its protein is CATSPGTGPYEQYF.

J is TRBJ1-1 and V is TRBV28; no reliable D call. The CDR3 is made up of 13 amino acids. Per germline, CDR1 MDHEN and CDR2 SYDVKM. Trimming cost V 0 bases and J 2 bases, with 4 bases left between them. The CDR3 coding sequence is TGTGCCAGCAGTTTATGGTCAAACACTGAAGCTTTCTTT. This encodes CASSLWSNTEAFF.

This chain joins TRBV4-1 and TRBJ1-5, with D possibly being TRBD1 (6 bases). CDR1 is MGHRA and CDR2 is YSYEKL in the germline V gene. V lost 3 bases and J 6 bases, leaving 9 bases between the germline ends. CDR3 length: 13 amino acids. This CDR3 reads CASSHQGSQPQHF. DNA of the CDR3: TGCGCCAGCAGCCATCAGGGGAGTCAGCCCCAGCATTTT.

V usage is TRBV19 and J usage is TRBJ2-3; 11 positions agree with TRBD2. Trimming cost V 0 bases and J 3 bases; bases outside gene matches: 5. CDR1 is LNHDA, CDR2 SQIVND, per germline (reference sequence). The CDR3 is 17 residues long. DNA for the CDR3: TGTGCCAGTAGTATAGATTCCCTAGCGGGAGGAACAGATACGCAGTATTTT. Its protein is CASSIDSLAGGTDTQYF. Filled out from reference TRBV19 and TRBJ2-3, the complete variable domain reads DGGITQSPKYLFRKEGQNVTLSCEQNLNHDAMYWYRQDPGQGLRLIYYSQIVNDFQKGDIAEGYSVSREKKESFPLTVTSAQKNPTAFYLCASSIDSLAGGTDTQYFGPGTRLTVL.

This clone came up once. This rearrangement joins TRBV7-9 to TRBJ1-1, with 7 bases matching TRBD1. The CDR3 is 14 amino acids. Germline V gene data show CDR1 as SEHNR and CDR2 as FQNEAQ (reference sequence). V dropped 3 bases and J dropped 1; count of bases not matched to a gene: 2. CDR3 nucleotides: TGTGCCAGCAGCTTGCAGGGGGGGAACACTGAAGCTTTCTTT. It is translated as CASSLQGGNTEAFF.

The rearrangement joins TRBV5-4 to TRBJ2-5; possible D gene TRBD2, 5 bases. Germline V lookup: CDR1 SGHNT, CDR2 YYREEE (reference sequence). The CDR3 consists of 15 residues. V dropped 4 bases and J dropped 1 base, with 14 bases sitting between them. The CDR3: CASSKKDRGQETQYF. Written as DNA, the CDR3 is TGTGCCAGCAGCAAAAAGGACCGGGGCCAAGAGACCCAGTACTTC.

The chain uses TRBV6-5 and TRBJ1-5; TRBD1 matches 9 bases. Germline CDR1 reads MNHEY; CDR2 reads SVGAGI. There are 15 residues in the CDR3. The trim removed 8 bases at V and 3 bases at J, leaving 8 bases unmatched. The CDR3, as DNA: TGTGCCAGCGGGGACAGGGAAAACGACAATCAGCCCCAGCATTTT. It is translated as CASGDRENDNQPQHF.

In its sample, this clone was seen once. The J gene is TRBJ2-3, the V gene TRBV6-5; D perhaps matches TRBD1 (6 bases). Trimming stripped 4 bases from V and 2 bases from J, with 10 bases between. The CDR3 covers 14 residues. From germline, CDR1 is MNHEY and CDR2 SVGAGI. The CDR3 region is CASSSWTDTDTQYF. In DNA form, the CDR3 reads TGTGCCAGCAGTTCCTGGACAGACACAGATACGCAGTATTTT.